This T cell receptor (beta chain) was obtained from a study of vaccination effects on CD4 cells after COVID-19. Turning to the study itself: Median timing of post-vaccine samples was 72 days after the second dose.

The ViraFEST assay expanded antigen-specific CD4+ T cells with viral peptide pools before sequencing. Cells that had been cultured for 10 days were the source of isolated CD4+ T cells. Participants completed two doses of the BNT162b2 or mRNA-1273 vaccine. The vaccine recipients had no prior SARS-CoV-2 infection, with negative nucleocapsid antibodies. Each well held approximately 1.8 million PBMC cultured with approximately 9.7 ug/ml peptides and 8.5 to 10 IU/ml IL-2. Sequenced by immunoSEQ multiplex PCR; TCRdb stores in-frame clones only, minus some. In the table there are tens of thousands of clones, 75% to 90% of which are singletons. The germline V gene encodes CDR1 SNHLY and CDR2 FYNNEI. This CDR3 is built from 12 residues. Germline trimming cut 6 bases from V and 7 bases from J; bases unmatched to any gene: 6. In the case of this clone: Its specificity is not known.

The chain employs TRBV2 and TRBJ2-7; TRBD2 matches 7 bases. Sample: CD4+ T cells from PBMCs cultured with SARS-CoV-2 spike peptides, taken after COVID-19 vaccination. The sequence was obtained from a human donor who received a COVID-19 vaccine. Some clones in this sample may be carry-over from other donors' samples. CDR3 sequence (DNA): TGTGCCAGCAGGGCGGGGGTACGGGAGCAGTACGTC. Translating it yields CASRAGVREQYV.